A selection of T cell receptor beta chains follows, all from one sample in a study of T cell changes during pregnancy in multiple sclerosis. TCRdb's copy holds only in-frame clones and misses some; the assay was immunoSEQ multiplex PCR. The table shows about 93,000 clones, with roughly 92% occurring only once. The source was peripheral blood, collected after pregnancy. The receptors derive from a female donor with multiple sclerosis, enrolled in a pregnancy study. Each CDR3 is given with its conserved first and last residue. A D gene is named only where the DNA matches it firmly. Clone size is shown for a subset of rows, as once, few, many or a class of expanded clone.

NA	TRBJ1-2	TRBV10-3	NA	TGTGCCATCAGTGAGCACGGGGACTATGGCTACACCTTC	CAISEHGDYGYTF
few	TRBJ1-2	TRBV7-8	NA	TGTGCCAGCAGCTTAGCGGGGCAGGGTGGGTTTTACTATGGCTACACCTTC	CASSLAGQGGFYYGYTF
few	TRBJ1-1	TRBV5-1	NA	TGCGCCAGCAGCTTGTGGTCCGGGTCCCGTGAAGCTTTCTTT	CASSLWSGSREAFF
few	TRBJ2-5	TRBV5-6	TRBD2	TGTGCCAGCAGCTTGCGGCGGGAGCGAGGGACCCAGTACTTC	CASSLRRERGTQYF
NA	TRBJ2-5	TRBV19	TRBD2	TGTGCCAGTAGTATACCCAGAGGAGCGGGGGGGCGTGAGACCCAGTACTTC	CASSIPRGAGGRETQYF
NA	TRBJ2-1	TRBV7-2	TRBD2	TGTGCCAGCAGCTTAGGGGGCGGGGGGACCTACAATGAGCAGTTCTTC	CASSLGGGGTYNEQFF
NA	TRBJ1-1	TRBV7-9	NA	TGTGCCAGCAGCTCAATAGGGGGGGAGGCCACTGAAGCTTTCTTT	CASSSIGGEATEAFF
NA	TRBJ1-6	TRBV5-5	NA	TGTGCCAGCAGCTTGGTTAGCTTAGCGGGTTCACCCCTCCACTTT	CASSLVSLAGSPLHF
NA	TRBJ2-1	TRBV6-5	NA	TGTGCCAGCAGTTACGGGGTAGCGGACAATGAGCAGTTCTTC	CASSYGVADNEQFF
NA	TRBJ1-5	TRBV6-1	NA	TGTGCCAGCAGTGCGCCGCAGGGTGGTATTCAGCCCCAGCATTTT	CASSAPQGGIQPQHF